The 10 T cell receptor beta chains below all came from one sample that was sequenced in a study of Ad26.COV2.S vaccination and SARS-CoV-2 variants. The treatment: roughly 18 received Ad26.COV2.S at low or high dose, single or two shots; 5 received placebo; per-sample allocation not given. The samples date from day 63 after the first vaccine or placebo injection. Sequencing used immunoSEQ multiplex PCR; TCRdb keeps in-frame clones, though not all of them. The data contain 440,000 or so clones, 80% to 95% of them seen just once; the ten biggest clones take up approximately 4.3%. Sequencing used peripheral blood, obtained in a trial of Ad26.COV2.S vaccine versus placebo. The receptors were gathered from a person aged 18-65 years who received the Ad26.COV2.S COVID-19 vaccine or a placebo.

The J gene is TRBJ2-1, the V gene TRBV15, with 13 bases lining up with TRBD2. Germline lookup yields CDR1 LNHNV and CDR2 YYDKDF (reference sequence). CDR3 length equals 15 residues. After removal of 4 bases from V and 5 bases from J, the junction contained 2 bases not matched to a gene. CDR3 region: CATSTGLAGDNEQFF. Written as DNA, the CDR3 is TGTGCCACCAGCACCGGACTAGCGGGAGACAATGAGCAGTTCTTC. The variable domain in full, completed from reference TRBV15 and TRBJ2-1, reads DAMVIQNPRYQVTQFGKPVTLSCSQTLNHNVMYWYQQKSSQAPKLLFHYYDKDFNNEADTPDNFQSRRPNTSFCFLDIRSPGLGDTAMYLCATSTGLAGDNEQFFGPGTRLTVL.

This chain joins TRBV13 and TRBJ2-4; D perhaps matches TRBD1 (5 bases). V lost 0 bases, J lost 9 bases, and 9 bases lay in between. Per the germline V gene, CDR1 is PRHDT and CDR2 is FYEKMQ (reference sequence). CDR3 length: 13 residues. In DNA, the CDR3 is TGTGCCAGCAGCTTAGGAGGGGCCGGCATTCAGTACTTC. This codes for CASSLGGAGIQYF.

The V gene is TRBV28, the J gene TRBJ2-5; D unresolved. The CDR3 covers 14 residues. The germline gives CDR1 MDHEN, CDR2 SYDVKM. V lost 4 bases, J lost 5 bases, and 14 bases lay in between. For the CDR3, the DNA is TGTGCCAGCAGTTCATTCAGCGCCCGGGAGACCCAGTACTTC. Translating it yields CASSSFSARETQYF.

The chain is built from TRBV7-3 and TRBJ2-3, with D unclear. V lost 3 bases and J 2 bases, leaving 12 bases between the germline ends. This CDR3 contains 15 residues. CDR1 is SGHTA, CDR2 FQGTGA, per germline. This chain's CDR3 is CASSFVRLSTDTQYF. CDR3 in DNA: TGTGCCAGCAGCTTTGTCCGACTCTCCACAGATACGCAGTATTTT.

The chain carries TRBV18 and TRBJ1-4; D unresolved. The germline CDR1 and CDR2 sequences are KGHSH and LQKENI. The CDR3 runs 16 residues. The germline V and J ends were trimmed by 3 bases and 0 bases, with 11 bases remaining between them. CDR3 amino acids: CASSPPNRATNEKLFF. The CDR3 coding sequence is TGTGCCAGCTCACCCCCCAACAGAGCAACTAATGAAAAACTGTTTTTT.

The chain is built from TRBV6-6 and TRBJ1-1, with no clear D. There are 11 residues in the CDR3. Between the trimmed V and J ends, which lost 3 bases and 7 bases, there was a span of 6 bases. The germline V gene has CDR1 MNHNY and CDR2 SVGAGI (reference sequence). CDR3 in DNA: TGTGCCAGCAGTTATGAATATGAAGCTTTCTTT. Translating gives CASSYEYEAFF.

The CDR3 DNA reads TGTGCCAGCAGCTTGGGGGGGACTTCTCAAGAGACCCAGTACTTC. Its protein is CASSLGGTSQETQYF. This chain links TRBV5-8 with TRBJ2-5; maybe TRBD2 (6 bases). The ends were cut back, 0 bases at V and 2 bases at J, with 11 bases in the middle. Germline CDR1 and CDR2: SGHTS and YDEGEE. There are 15 residues in the CDR3.

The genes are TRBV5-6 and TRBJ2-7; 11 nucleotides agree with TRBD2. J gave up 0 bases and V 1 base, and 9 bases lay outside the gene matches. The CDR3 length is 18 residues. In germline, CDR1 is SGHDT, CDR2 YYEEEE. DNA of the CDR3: TGTGCCAGCAGCTTGCCGGGACTAGCGGCGGGAGGCTCCTACGAGCAGTACTTC. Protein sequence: CASSLPGLAAGGSYEQYF.

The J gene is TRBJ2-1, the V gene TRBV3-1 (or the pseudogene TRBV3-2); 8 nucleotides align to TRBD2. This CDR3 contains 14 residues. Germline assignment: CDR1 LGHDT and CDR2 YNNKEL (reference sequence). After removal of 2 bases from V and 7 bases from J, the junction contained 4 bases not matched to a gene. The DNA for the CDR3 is TGTGCCAGCAGCCAATTACGGGGGGGGAATGAGCAGTTCTTC. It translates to CASSQLRGGNEQFF.

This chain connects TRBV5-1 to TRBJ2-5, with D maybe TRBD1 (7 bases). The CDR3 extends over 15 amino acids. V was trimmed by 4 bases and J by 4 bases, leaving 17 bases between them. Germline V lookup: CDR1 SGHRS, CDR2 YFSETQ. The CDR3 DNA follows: TGCGCCAGCAGCCTGGAGGGGGCACGAGGAGAGACCCAGTACTTC. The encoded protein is CASSLEGARGETQYF.